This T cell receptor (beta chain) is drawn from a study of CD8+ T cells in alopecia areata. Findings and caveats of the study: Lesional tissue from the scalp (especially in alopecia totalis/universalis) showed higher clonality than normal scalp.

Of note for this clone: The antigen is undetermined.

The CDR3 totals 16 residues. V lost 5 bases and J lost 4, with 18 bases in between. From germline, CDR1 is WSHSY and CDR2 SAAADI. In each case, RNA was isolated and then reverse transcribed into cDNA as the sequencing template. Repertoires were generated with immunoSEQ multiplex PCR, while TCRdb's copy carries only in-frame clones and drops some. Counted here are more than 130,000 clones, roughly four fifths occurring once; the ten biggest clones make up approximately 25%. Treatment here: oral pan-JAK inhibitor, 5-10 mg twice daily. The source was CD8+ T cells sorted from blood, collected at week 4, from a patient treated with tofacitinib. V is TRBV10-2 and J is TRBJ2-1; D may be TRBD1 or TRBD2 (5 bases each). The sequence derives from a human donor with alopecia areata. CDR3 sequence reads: CASSLRRDGDYNEQFF. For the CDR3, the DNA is TGCGCCAGCAGTCTCCGCCGGGACGGCGATTACAATGAGCAGTTCTTC.